The entry below describes one T cell receptor beta chain. Through a sample-barcoded 5' primer and a J-beta primer mix, a second PCR was run for roughly 7 to 12 cycles. From the 5' RACE reads, TCRdb called clonotypes with MiXCR, one entry per CDR3 protein. The sample lists about a million distinct CDR3 sequences, about two fifths occurring once. The sample originates from a study of blood T cells in healthy people across ages. V was cut by 0 bases and J by 13 bases, with 18 bases left in between. The CDR3 loop spans 14 amino acids. The germline gives CDR1 MGHRA, CDR2 YSYEKL. Donor samples were obtained from healthy Caucasian individuals from Russia, aged 6 to 90. Isolation recovered at least 7 million PBMCs from every sample.

The source is a man younger than 35 in good health. Material for sequencing was blood. The chain joins TRBV4-1 to TRBJ1-1; D might be TRBD1 (6 bases). CDR3 in amino acids: CASSQDQQGRTFFF. The CDR3 coding sequence is TGCGCCAGCAGCCAAGATCAACAGGGCCGGACGTTTTTCTTT.